These 18 T cell receptor beta chains came from one sample sequenced in a study of CD8+ T cells in alopecia areata. Once RNA had been extracted, it was reverse transcribed into cDNA to act as the sequencing template. TCRdb keeps only in-frame clones here, not all; method: immunoSEQ multiplex PCR. The sample has just over 150,000 clones, less than 65% seen once; the top ten hold approximately 20%. This specimen was CD8+ T cells sorted from blood, taken at week 0. These receptors were taken from a human donor with alopecia areata.

V gene TRBV9 combines with J gene TRBJ2-1; TRBD2 matches 11 bases. Germline CDR1 SGDLS, CDR2 YYNGEE. V dropped 3 bases and J dropped 13; count of bases not matched to a gene: 9. This CDR3 comprises 14 residues. Here the CDR3 reads CASSDRPGLAEQFF. Written as DNA, the CDR3 is TGTGCCAGCAGCGATAGACCGGGACTAGCGGAACAGTTCTTC.

The V and J genes are TRBV25-1 and TRBJ1-1; D ambiguous. Trimming removed 1 base from V and 3 bases from J, with 6 bases in between. This CDR3 region has 13 residues. Germline V CDR1 and CDR2: MGHDK, SYGVNS. CDR3 amino acids: CASSELSYTEAFF. The CDR3 bases are TGTGCCAGCAGTGAATTATCCTACACTGAAGCTTTCTTT. Full variable domain (rest looked up from reference TRBV25-1 and TRBJ1-1): EADIYQTPRYLVIGTGKKITLECSQTMGHDKMYWYQQDPGMELHLIHYSYGVNSTEKGDLSSESTVSRIRTEHFPLTLESARPSHTSQYLCASSELSYTEAFFGQGTRLTVV.

As to this clone: This sample also contains other DNA sequences that code for the same CDR3. The rearrangement uses TRBV29-1 and TRBJ1-4, with a tentative D call TRBD1 (6 bases). This CDR3 contains 13 residues. V lost 4 bases, J lost 6 bases, and 12 bases lay in between. CDR1 is SQVTM, CDR2 ANQGSEA, per germline. Here the CDR3 DNA reads TGCAGCGTTGTAGGGGGTAGGGATGAAAAACTGTTTTTT. Its translation: CSVVGGRDEKLFF.

A note on this clone: At one of its ends the junction is not consistent with the germline gene, which may arise from a read error. The CDR3 is CSAEDEAGADASYNEQFF. Written as DNA, the CDR3 is TGCAGCGCTGAAGATGAGGCAGGGGCCGATGCTTCCTACAATGAGCAGTTCTTC. The V gene is TRBV29-1, the J gene TRBJ2-1; possibly TRBD1 for D (6 bases). CDR1 is SQVTM, CDR2 ANQGSEA, per germline. This CDR3 is 18 amino acids long.

This clone was seen only a few times. The CDR3 here is CAWSGGGRYGYTF. In nucleotides, the CDR3 is TGTGCCTGGAGTGGCGGGGGGCGGTATGGCTACACCTTC. The chain combines TRBV30 with TRBJ1-2; D may be TRBD1 (6 bases). Germline V gives CDR1 GTSNPN, CDR2 SVGIG (reference sequence). Trimming shortened V by 1 base and J by 5 bases, and 11 bases separated the two germline ends. The CDR3 extends over 13 amino acids. Full variable domain (missing parts from reference TRBV30 and TRBJ1-2): SQTIHQWPATLVQPVGSPLSLECTVEGTSNPNLYWYRQAAGRGLQLLFYSVGIGQISSEVPQNLSASRPQDRQFILSSKKLLLSDSGFYLCAWSGGGRYGYTFGSGTRLTVV.

This clone has just a few counts. This rearrangement joins TRBV13 to TRBJ2-7; D gene uncertain. V was cut by 6 bases and J by 0 bases, with 6 bases left in between. The CDR3 has 12 amino acids. Germline CDR1 reads PRHDT; CDR2 reads FYEKMQ (reference sequence). Here the CDR3 DNA reads TGTGCCAGCAGGGATAGCTCCTACGAGCAGTACTTC. Amino acid sequence: CASRDSSYEQYF.

V is TRBV30 and J is TRBJ1-4, with 7 positions matching TRBD1. With 5 bases clipped from V and 13 bases from J, the junction kept 10 bases outside the gene matches. The CDR3 length is 12 residues. The germline CDR1 and CDR2 sequences are GTSNPN and SVGIG (reference sequence). The CDR3 loop reads CAWGWDSSILFF. As DNA, the CDR3 is TGTGCCTGGGGATGGGACAGTTCTATACTGTTTTTT.

CDR3 bases: TGCAGCGTTGTAGGGTCCGGGACAGTCTACGAGCAGTACTTC. Translation: CSVVGSGTVYEQYF. V usage is TRBV29-1 and J usage is TRBJ2-7, with 7 bases matching TRBD1. The CDR3 loop spans 14 amino acids. CDR1 SQVTM and CDR2 ANQGSEA come from the germline V gene. V dropped 4 bases and J dropped 3; count of bases not matched to a gene: 9.

The chain carries TRBV29-1 and TRBJ1-2, with D perhaps TRBD1 (6 bases). Trimming shortened V by 1 base and J by 1 base, and 10 bases separated the two germline ends. Germline-derived CDR1 and CDR2 are SQVTM and ANQGSEA. The CDR3 runs 14 residues. CDR3 region: CSVEAGQSNYGYTF. Written as DNA, the CDR3 is TGCAGCGTTGAAGCAGGACAGAGTAACTATGGCTACACCTTC. The full variable domain, its missing parts supplied by reference TRBV29-1 and TRBJ1-2, is SAVISQKPSRDICQRGTSLTIQCQVDSQVTMMFWYRQQPGQSLTLIATANQGSEATYESGFVIDKFPISRPNLTFSTLTVSNMSPEDSSIYLCSVEAGQSNYGYTFGSGTRLTVV.

This clone showed up just a few times. J is TRBJ2-5 and V is TRBV13, with D unclear. The assigned J gene may be wrong: the sequence end matches TRBJ2-7 better. The CDR3 is made up of 13 amino acids. Germline lookup yields CDR1 PRHDT and CDR2 FYEKMQ (reference sequence). CDR3 sequence (DNA): TGTGCCAGCAGCTTTCCACCATCCTACGAGCAGTACTTC. Protein product: CASSFPPSYEQYF.

The genes are TRBV7-9 and TRBJ1-2; D gene unclear. The CDR3 spans 13 residues. Germline CDR1 and CDR2: SEHNR and FQNEAQ (reference sequence). Deletions cut 1 base from V and 8 bases from J, with 11 bases between. The CDR3 DNA sequence: TGTGCCAGCAGCTTAGACGGGAATTACGGCTACACCTTC. Its protein product is CASSLDGNYGYTF.

Only a few counts were recorded for this clone. The chain combines TRBV10-2 with TRBJ1-1, with no clear D. Trimming removed 5 bases from V and 7 bases from J, with 8 bases in between. In germline, CDR1 is WSHSY, CDR2 SAAADI. The CDR3 is 11 residues long. This CDR3 is CASSTEGEAFF. DNA of the CDR3: TGCGCCAGCAGTACTGAGGGTGAAGCTTTCTTT.

The rearrangement joins TRBV25-1 to TRBJ1-1, with TRBD1 identical over 8 bases. CDR3 length equals 13 residues. V lost 4 bases and J lost 5; bases outside the gene matches: 3. CDR1 is MGHDK, CDR2 SYGVNS, per germline. The chain's CDR3 is CASSATGGTEAFF. Here the CDR3 DNA reads TGTGCCAGCAGTGCCACAGGGGGAACTGAAGCTTTCTTT.

This clone was detected once. V and J are TRBV7-9 and TRBJ2-7; 7 bases align to TRBD1. The CDR3 is 16 residues long. V shed 4 bases, J shed 2 bases, and the junction held 11 bases outside the gene matches. Germline CDR1 reads SEHNR; CDR2 reads FQNEAQ (reference sequence). This CDR3 is CASSSPPQGVTYEQYF. The DNA for the CDR3 is TGTGCCAGCAGCTCCCCTCCCCAGGGGGTTACCTACGAGCAGTACTTC.

This clone came up a few times. The chain is built from TRBV25-1 and TRBJ1-2; possible D gene TRBD1, 5 bases. The germline V gene has CDR1 MGHDK and CDR2 SYGVNS. CDR3 size: 13 residues. Trimming removed 4 bases from V and 4 bases from J, with 10 bases in between. In DNA, the CDR3 is TGTGCCAGCAGTGGCCGAGGGGTCTATGGCTACACCTTC. Protein sequence: CASSGRGVYGYTF.

The chain employs TRBV25-1 and TRBJ1-1; D is ambiguous. Trimming removed 4 bases at V and 6 bases at J, with 3 bases between. Germline V gene lookup returns CDR1 MGHDK and CDR2 SYGVNS. The CDR3 is 10 amino acids. CDR3 nucleotide sequence: TGTGCCAGCAGTGGAGCTGAAGCTTTCTTT. This encodes CASSGAEAFF. Complete variable domain (other parts from reference TRBV25-1 and TRBJ1-1): EADIYQTPRYLVIGTGKKITLECSQTMGHDKMYWYQQDPGMELHLIHYSYGVNSTEKGDLSSESTVSRIRTEHFPLTLESARPSHTSQYLCASSGAEAFFGQGTRLTVV.

The chain has TRBV30 and TRBJ1-1; D gene uncertain. The V end lost 1 base, the J end lost 0 bases, and 9 bases lay between the germline ends. The CDR3 length is 14 residues. Looked up from germline, CDR1 is GTSNPN and CDR2 is SVGIG (reference sequence). In DNA form, the CDR3 reads TGTGCCTGGAGTGGTGGAGGGATGAACACTGAAGCTTTCTTT. Its translation is CAWSGGGMNTEAFF.

The chain employs TRBV4-3 and TRBJ1-2, with 9 bases that match TRBD1. J was trimmed by 3 bases and V by 0 bases; bases with no gene match: 2. Germline CDR1 reads LGHNA; CDR2 reads YSLEER. The CDR3 loop spans 15 amino acids. The CDR3 here is CASSQEWTGDYGYTF. The CDR3 region has the DNA TGCGCCAGCAGCCAAGAGTGGACAGGGGACTATGGCTACACCTTC.